This note documents a single T cell receptor (beta chain) sequence. Seattle cases were enrolled at active infection and followed longitudinally. The data are from a study of blood T cell repertoires in COVID-19. In the study overall: Whether acute or convalescent, the COVID-19 samples came from the United States, Italy and Spain. Nucleic acid was either cDNA or gDNA, and it came from T cells, B-cell-depleted T cells, or PBMCs.

The CDR3 has 15 residues. The germline V gene has CDR1 SGHTA and CDR2 FQGNSA. The V segment lost 5 bases and the J segment 2 bases; nucleotides outside the gene matches: 7. Authors' methods: Researchers report that nucleated cell counts were estimated from reference gene primer amplification. The table came from immunoSEQ multiplex PCR; TCRdb's copy has only in-frame clones and leaves some out. D and trimming come from the DNA, and the V and J calls and clone size come from that table. The sample carries about 240,000 clones, approximately 85% recorded once. This rearrangement joins TRBV7-2 to TRBJ1-2; 8 nucleotides match TRBD1. What was sequenced was peripheral blood. This TCR derives from a man aged 50 to 59 with COVID-19, enrolled during active disease. For the CDR3, the DNA is TGTGCCAGCAGCAGACAGGGGCCAAAAAACTATGGCTACACCTTC. It translates to CASSRQGPKNYGYTF. The entire variable domain, with the rest obtained from reference TRBV7-2 and TRBJ1-2, is as follows: GAGVSQSPSNKVTEKGKDVELRCDPISGHTALYWYRQSLGQGLEFLIYFQGNSAPDKSGLPSDRFSAERTGGSVSTLTIQRTQQEDSAVYLCASSRQGPKNYGYTFGSGTRLTVV.